This T cell receptor beta chain was obtained from a study of blood T cells in healthy people across ages. Concerning this clonotype: Its target is not known.

Overall study findings and caveats: There was no known CMV status for donors, so expanded clonotype changes were possibly confounded. Getting older went along with TCR beta diversity per million T cells dropping roughly linearly.

A J-beta primer mix and a sample-barcoded 5' primer were used in a second PCR of about 7 to 12 cycles. Each CDR3 protein gets one entry after TCRdb re-called the 5' RACE reads with MiXCR. The sample holds around 800,000 distinct CDR3 sequences, roughly 53% seen once. From germline, CDR1 is SGHTA and CDR2 FQGTGA. CDR3 size: 15 residues. V lost 5 bases to trimming and J lost 2 bases; unmatched junction nucleotides: 7. The receptor comes from an elderly man in good health. The sequencing input was blood. The V gene is TRBV7-3, the J gene TRBJ2-3, with 7 bases lining up with TRBD2. CDR3: CASSVGTTNTDTQYF. The CDR3 nucleotides are TGTGCCAGCAGCGTCGGGACTACCAACACAGATACGCAGTATTTT.